The subject of this entry is one TCR beta chain. The data stem from a study of T cell changes during pregnancy in multiple sclerosis. Produced via immunoSEQ multiplex PCR; TCRdb's table is partial and in-frame only. Found here are around 40,000 clones, around 92% of them singletons; the top ten hold 5% to 6.5%. Trimming stripped 0 bases from V and 2 bases from J, with 14 bases between. Germline CDR1 reads MGHRA; CDR2 reads YSYEKL. This CDR3 has 16 residues. The chain recombines TRBV4-1 with TRBJ2-7; D is possibly TRBD2 (5 bases). The sample consisted of CD8+ T cells from peripheral blood mononuclear cells, taken in the second trimester of pregnancy. The origin of this receptor is a female donor with multiple sclerosis, enrolled in a pregnancy study. CDR3 coding DNA: TGCGCCAGCAGCCAAGAAGGAGGCGCGGCTGCCTACGAGCAGTACTTC. It encodes CASSQEGGAAAYEQYF.